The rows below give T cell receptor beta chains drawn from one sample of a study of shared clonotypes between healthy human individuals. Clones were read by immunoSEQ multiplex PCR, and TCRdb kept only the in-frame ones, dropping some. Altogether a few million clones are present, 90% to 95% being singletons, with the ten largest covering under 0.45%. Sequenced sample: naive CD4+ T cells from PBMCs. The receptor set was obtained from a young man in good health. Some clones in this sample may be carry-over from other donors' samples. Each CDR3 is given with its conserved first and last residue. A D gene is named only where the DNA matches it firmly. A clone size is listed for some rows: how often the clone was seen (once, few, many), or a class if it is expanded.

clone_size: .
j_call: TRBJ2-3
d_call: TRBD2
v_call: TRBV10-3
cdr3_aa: CAISETLAGGSTSTDTQYF
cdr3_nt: TGTGCCATCAGTGAGACTCTAGCGGGAGGGAGCACTAGCACAGATACGCAGTATTTT

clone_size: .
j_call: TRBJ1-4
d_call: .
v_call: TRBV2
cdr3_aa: CASNLDSGIEKLFF
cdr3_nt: TGTGCCAGCAATCTGGACTCAGGAATTGAAAAACTGTTTTTT

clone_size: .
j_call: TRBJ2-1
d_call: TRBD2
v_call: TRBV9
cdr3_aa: CASSVNQATWLAGSYNEQFF
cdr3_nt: TGTGCCAGCAGCGTAAACCAGGCGACTTGGCTAGCGGGCTCCTACAATGAGCAGTTCTTC

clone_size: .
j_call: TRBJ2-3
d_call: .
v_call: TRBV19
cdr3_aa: CASSRRERGDTQYF
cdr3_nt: TGTGCCAGTAGTAGAAGGGAAAGAGGAGATACGCAGTATTTT

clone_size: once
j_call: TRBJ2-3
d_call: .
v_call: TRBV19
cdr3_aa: CASSTRAGIPSTDTQYF
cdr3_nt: TGTGCCAGTAGCACCCGCGCGGGGATCCCTAGCACAGATACGCAGTATTTT

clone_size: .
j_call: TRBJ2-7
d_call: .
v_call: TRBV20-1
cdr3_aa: CSVGSAYEQYF
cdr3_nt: TGCAGCGTCGGGAGCGCTTACGAGCAGTACTTC

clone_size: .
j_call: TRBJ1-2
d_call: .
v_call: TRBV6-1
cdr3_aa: CASRSLFLNYGYTF
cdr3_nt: TGTGCCAGCAGGTCACTCTTCCTTAACTATGGCTACACCTTC

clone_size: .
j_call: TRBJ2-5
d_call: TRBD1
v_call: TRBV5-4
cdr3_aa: CASRVRQTGRQETQYF
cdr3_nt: TGTGCCAGCAGGGTCCGTCAGACAGGGCGGCAAGAGACCCAGTACTTC

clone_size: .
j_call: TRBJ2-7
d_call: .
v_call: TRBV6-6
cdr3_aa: CASSLETAAKYF
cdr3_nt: TGTGCCAGCAGTTTAGAGACGGCGGCGAAGTACTTC

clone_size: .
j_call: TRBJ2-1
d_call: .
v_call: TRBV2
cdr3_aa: CASSLMGYNEQFF
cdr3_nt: TGTGCCAGCAGTTTAATGGGATACAATGAGCAGTTCTTC

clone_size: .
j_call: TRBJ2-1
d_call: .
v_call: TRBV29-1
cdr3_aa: CSTEGESSSYNEQFF
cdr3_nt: TGCAGCACCGAAGGGGAATCGAGCTCCTACAATGAGCAGTTCTTC

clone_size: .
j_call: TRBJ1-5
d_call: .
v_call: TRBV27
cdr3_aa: CASSPSRGEISNQPQHF
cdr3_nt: TGTGCCAGCAGTCCCTCCAGGGGAGAAATTAGCAATCAGCCCCAGCATTTT

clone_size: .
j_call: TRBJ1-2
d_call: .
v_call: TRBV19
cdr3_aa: CASSRGKGMDYGYTF
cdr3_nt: TGTGCCAGTTCCAGAGGTAAGGGGATGGACTATGGCTACACCTTC

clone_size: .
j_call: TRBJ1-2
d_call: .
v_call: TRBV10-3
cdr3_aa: CAISESLYGYTF
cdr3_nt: TGTGCCATCAGTGAAAGTCTTTATGGCTACACCTTC

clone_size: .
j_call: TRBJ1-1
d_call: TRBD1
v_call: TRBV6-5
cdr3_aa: CASRDRVSTGAFF
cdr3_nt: TGTGCCAGCCGCGACAGGGTGAGCACTGGAGCTTTCTTT

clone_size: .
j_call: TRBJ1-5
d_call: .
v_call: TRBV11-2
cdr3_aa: CASSLDPVGNQPQHF
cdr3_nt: TGTGCCAGCAGCTTAGATCCGGTAGGGAATCAGCCCCAGCATTTT

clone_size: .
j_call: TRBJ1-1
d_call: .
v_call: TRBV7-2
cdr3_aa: CASSLGGPEAFF
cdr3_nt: TGTGCCAGCAGCTTAGGAGGGCCTGAAGCTTTCTTT

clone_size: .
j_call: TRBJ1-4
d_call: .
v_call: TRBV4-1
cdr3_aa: CAAGEEKLFF
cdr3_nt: TGCGCGGCAGGGGAGGAAAAACTGTTTTTT

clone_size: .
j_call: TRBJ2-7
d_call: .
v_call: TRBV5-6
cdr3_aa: CASSLPRHEQYF
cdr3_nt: TGTGCCAGCAGCTTACCCCGCCACGAGCAGTACTTC

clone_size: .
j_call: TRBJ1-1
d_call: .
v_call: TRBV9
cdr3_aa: CASSVGVTSGEAFF
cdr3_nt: TGTGCCAGCAGCGTAGGGGTGACTTCAGGTGAAGCTTTCTTT

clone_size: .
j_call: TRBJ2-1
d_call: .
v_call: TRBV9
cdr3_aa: CASSPGLGEGYNEQFF
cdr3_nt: TGTGCCAGCAGCCCAGGGCTGGGTGAGGGCTACAATGAGCAGTTCTTC

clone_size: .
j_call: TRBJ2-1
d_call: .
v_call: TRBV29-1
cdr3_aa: CSVERGMIQYNEQFF
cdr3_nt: TGCAGCGTTGAACGGGGGATGATACAATACAATGAGCAGTTCTTC

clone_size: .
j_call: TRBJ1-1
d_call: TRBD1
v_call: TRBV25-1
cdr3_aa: CASSEGQGRSEAFF
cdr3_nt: TGTGCCAGCAGTGAGGGACAGGGGAGATCTGAAGCTTTCTTT

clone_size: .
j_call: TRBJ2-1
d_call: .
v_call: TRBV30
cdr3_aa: CAWSRPDNSYNEQFF
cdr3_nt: TGTGCCTGGAGTCGCCCCGACAACTCCTACAATGAGCAGTTCTTC

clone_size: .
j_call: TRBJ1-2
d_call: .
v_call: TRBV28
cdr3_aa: CASWPRDTYFYGYTF
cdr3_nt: TGTGCCAGCTGGCCACGGGACACTTACTTTTATGGCTACACCTTC

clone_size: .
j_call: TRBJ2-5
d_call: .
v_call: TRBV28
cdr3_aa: CASSLGGSQETQYF
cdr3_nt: TGTGCCAGCAGCCTAGGGGGGTCCCAAGAGACCCAGTACTTC

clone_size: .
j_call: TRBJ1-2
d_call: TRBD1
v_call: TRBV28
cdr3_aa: CASSTTGVQGRYGYTF
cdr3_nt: TGTGCCAGCAGTACGACGGGCGTACAGGGGAGGTATGGCTACACCTTC

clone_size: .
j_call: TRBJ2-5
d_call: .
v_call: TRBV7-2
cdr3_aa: CASSLLPGLEETQYF
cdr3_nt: TGTGCCAGCAGCTTATTACCGGGGTTGGAGGAGACCCAGTACTTC